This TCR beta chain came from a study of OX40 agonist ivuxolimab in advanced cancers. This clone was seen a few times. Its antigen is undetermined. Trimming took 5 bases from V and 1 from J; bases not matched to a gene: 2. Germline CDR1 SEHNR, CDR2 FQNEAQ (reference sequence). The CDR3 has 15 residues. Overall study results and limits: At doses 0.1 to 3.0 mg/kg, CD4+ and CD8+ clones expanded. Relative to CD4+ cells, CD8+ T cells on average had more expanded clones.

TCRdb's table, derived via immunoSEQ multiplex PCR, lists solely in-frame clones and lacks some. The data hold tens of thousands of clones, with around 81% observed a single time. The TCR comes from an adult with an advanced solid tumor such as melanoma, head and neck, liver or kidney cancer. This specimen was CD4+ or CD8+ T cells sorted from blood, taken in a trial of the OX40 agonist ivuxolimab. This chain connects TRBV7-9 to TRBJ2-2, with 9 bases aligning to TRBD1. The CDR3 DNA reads TGTGCCAGCAGCCCGACAGGGGGGAACACCGGGGAGCTGTTTTTT. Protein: CASSPTGGNTGELFF.